The 26 T cell receptor beta chains in this list originate from one sample, sequenced in a study of vaccination and CD4 T cells after COVID-19 (dated by TCRdb to between 2021 and 2024). For these receptors, no antigen is known. Library method: PCR. Instrument on record: Illumina iSeq 100. At the Johns Hopkins FTIC core, DNA from the cultured CD4+ T cells underwent TCR sequencing with the Oncomine TCR Beta short-read assay. TCRdb handled the public reads itself, with Q25 trimming in fastp and clone calling in MiXCR, and kept productive beta chains. Rows are combined by CDR3 protein, so each entry shows the most common genes and DNA. For this sample there are 9,900 or so distinct CDR3 sequences; approximately 25% appear just once. Under 60% of the sample comes from the top ten. In the paper's terms, the treatment or condition label means: 10-day PBMC culture with coronavirus spike peptide pools or control peptides (ViraFEST assay).

The source was CD4+ T cells from blood, cultured in vitro, collected before SARS-CoV-2 vaccination. Receptors were obtained from a human donor who received a COVID-19 vaccine.

There are a few counts of this clonotype. The V gene is TRBV5-4, the J gene TRBJ2-1; TRBD2 aligns across 14 bases. The CDR3 spans 20 residues. Germline V gene lookup returns CDR1 SGHNT and CDR2 YYREEE (reference sequence). Unmatched junction bases numbered 12, after V lost 3 bases and J lost 1 base. CDR3 nucleotide sequence: TGTGCCAGCAGCTCGGGGAGACTAGCGGGGGGGGTCTTTTCCTACAATGAGCAGTTCTTC. Residues: CASSSGRLAGGVFSYNEQFF.

The sample holds a few counts of this clonotype. J is TRBJ2-5 and V is TRBV5-8, with a weak D call TRBD2 (6 bases). V lost 3 bases, J lost 4 bases, and 19 bases lay in between. Germline V CDR1 and CDR2: SGHTS, YDEGEE. There are 16 residues in the CDR3. The CDR3 loop is CASSSTILARPETQYF. The DNA of the CDR3 is TGTGCCAGCAGCTCCACAATACTAGCAAGACCAGAGACCCAGTACTTC.

This clonotype was observed a few times. The gene calls are TRBV20-1 and TRBJ2-3, with 8 bases that match TRBD1. V dropped 5 bases and J dropped 3; count of bases not matched to a gene: 7. Germline V gene lookup returns CDR1 DFQATT and CDR2 SNEGSKA (reference sequence). The CDR3 has 14 amino acids. The CDR3 sequence: CSALGQGRTDTQYF. The CDR3 nucleotides are TGCAGTGCTCTAGGACAGGGTCGGACAGATACGCAGTATTTT.

The V gene is TRBV24-1, the J gene TRBJ2-1; no reliable D call. The ends were cut back, 5 bases at V and 4 bases at J, with 5 bases in the middle. This CDR3 spans 12 amino acids. CDR1 KGHDR and CDR2 SFDVKD come from the germline V gene. CDR3 amino acids: CATSARYNEQFF. The DNA of the CDR3 is TGTGCCACCAGTGCTAGATACAATGAGCAGTTCTTC.

With respect to this clonotype: One end of the junction is discordant with germline, which a read error may explain. The V call is TRBV5-1, the J call TRBJ2-7; no clear D. This CDR3 spans 14 amino acids. The germline CDR1 and CDR2 sequences are SGHRS and YFSETQ. The CDR3 protein is CASGLPDGSYEQYF. CDR3 nucleotides: TGCGCCAGCGGCTTGCCGGACGGCTCCTACGAGCAGTACTTC.

This clonotype was seen more than once but under ten times. V gene TRBV20-1 combines with J gene TRBJ1-6, with D possibly TRBD1 on 5 matching bases. This CDR3 has 14 residues. The germline V gene has CDR1 DFQATT and CDR2 SNEGSKA (reference sequence). V lost 1 base, J lost 7 bases, and 11 bases lay in between. The CDR3 is CSARGGSGNSPLHF. In nucleotides, the CDR3 is TGCAGTGCTAGAGGGGGGAGTGGCAATTCACCCCTCCACTTT.

There are a few counts of this clonotype. This rearrangement joins TRBV10-3 to TRBJ1-2, with 9 positions matching TRBD1. Germline V gene lookup returns CDR1 ENHRY and CDR2 SYGVKD. The V gene end was trimmed by 6 bases and the J gene end by 14 bases; junction bases not matched to a gene: 16. There are 14 residues in the CDR3. CDR3 region: CAISTGTGSAVETF. The CDR3 bases are TGTGCCATCAGCACCGGGACAGGGTCGGCAGTTGAAACCTTC.

The table lists this clonotype with a few counts. This chain uses TRBV7-9 with TRBJ1-1; D gene unclear. V was clipped by 4 bases and J by 1 base, with 10 bases between them. The CDR3 runs 14 residues. CDR1 and CDR2 from the germline V gene are SEHNR and FQNEAQ (reference sequence). Here the CDR3 reads CASSSAPGNTEAFF. CDR3 coding DNA: TGTGCCAGCAGCTCCGCGCCCGGGAACACTGAAGCTTTCTTT.

The rearrangement links TRBV5-1 to TRBJ2-1; perhaps TRBD2 as D (6 bases). The CDR3 covers 14 residues. Trimming removed 4 bases from V and 6 bases from J, with 14 bases in between. CDR1 and CDR2 (germline): SGHRS, YFSETQ. Here the CDR3 reads CASSPWDSSNEQFF. In DNA, the CDR3 is TGCGCCAGCAGCCCCTGGGACTCCAGCAATGAGCAGTTCTTC.

This clonotype was detected a few times. The chain uses TRBV19 and TRBJ1-4, with TRBD1 matching over 10 bases. Germline V gene data show CDR1 as LNHDA and CDR2 as SQIVND (reference sequence). This CDR3 comprises 16 residues. V lost 6 bases, J lost 9 bases, and 13 bases stayed unmatched. The DNA for the CDR3 is TGTGCCAGTAGCCGGAACGGGGGACAGGGGATACAAAAACTGTTTTTT. Protein product: CASSRNGGQGIQKLFF.

There are a few counts of this clonotype. Here the CDR3 reads CASSPIGDVSYGYTF. CDR3 bases: TGTGCCAGCTCACCAATCGGCGACGTGAGCTATGGCTACACCTTC. The chain joins TRBV18 to TRBJ1-2; D is ambiguous. The V gene's germline CDR1 is KGHSH and CDR2 LQKENI. V gave up 2 bases and J gave up 4 bases, with 14 bases separating them. This CDR3 is built from 15 residues.

The CDR3 is CASSFRRTEQFF. CDR3 nucleotides: TGCGCCAGCAGCTTCCGGAGGACTGAGCAGTTCTTC. The gene calls are TRBV5-1 and TRBJ2-1, with D possibly matching TRBD2 (5 bases). Deletions cut 2 bases from V and 9 bases from J, with 9 bases between. The germline V gene encodes CDR1 SGHRS and CDR2 YFSETQ. CDR3 length: 12 residues.

The chain is built from TRBV13 and TRBJ1-6; 7 positions match TRBD1. CDR1 is PRHDT, CDR2 FYEKMQ, per germline (reference sequence). V was clipped by 5 bases and J by 10 bases; unmatched bases: 8. This CDR3 spans 14 amino acids. CDR3 DNA sequence: TGTGCCAGCAGCCCGAGACAGGGTTTCTCACCCCTCCACTTT. This sequence encodes CASSPRQGFSPLHF.

This clonotype was detected only a few times. The V call is TRBV24-1, the J call TRBJ2-1; D not certain. V lost 1 base to trimming and J lost 2 bases, with 11 bases between them. The CDR3 has 16 amino acids. Germline loops: CDR1 KGHDR, CDR2 SFDVKD. Written as DNA, the CDR3 is TGTGCCACCAGTGATTTTGACGTCCGGGCCTACAATGAGCAGTTCTTC. Amino acids: CATSDFDVRAYNEQFF.

The V gene is TRBV20-1, the J gene TRBJ2-3; 8 bases fit TRBD2. Trimming cost V 0 bases and J 5 bases; bases outside gene matches: 7. The CDR3 length is 15 residues. The germline CDR1 and CDR2 sequences are DFQATT and SNEGSKA (reference sequence). CDR3 residues: CSARDRRGAGDTQYF. CDR3 nucleotide sequence: TGCAGTGCTAGAGATAGGCGGGGGGCAGGAGATACGCAGTATTTT.

This clonotype appeared a few times. The rearrangement joins TRBV7-9 to TRBJ2-7, with 12 bases lining up with TRBD2. Trimming at V came to 5 bases and at J to 7 bases, leaving 6 bases not matched to a gene. Germline lookup yields CDR1 SEHNR and CDR2 FQNEAQ (reference sequence). The CDR3 extends over 14 amino acids. This CDR3 is CASSVLAGGREQYF. DNA for the CDR3: TGTGCCAGCAGCGTACTAGCGGGGGGCAGGGAGCAGTACTTC. Full variable domain (outside the CDR3, taken from reference TRBV7-9 and TRBJ2-7): DTGVSQNPRHKITKRGQNVTFRCDPISEHNRLYWYRQTLGQGPEFLTYFQNEAQLEKSRLLSDRFSAERPKGSFSTLEIQRTEQGDSAMYLCASSVLAGGREQYFGPGTRLTVT.

The genes are TRBV30 and TRBJ1-3; a possible D gene is TRBD1 (6 bases). Germline CDR1 reads GTSNPN; CDR2 reads SVGIG (reference sequence). This CDR3 has 16 residues. The germline V and J ends were trimmed by 3 bases and 3 bases, with 18 bases remaining between them. The CDR3 DNA follows: TGTGCCTGGAGCCGCCGGGGGGCGCCCGATGGAAACACCATATATTTT. Translating gives CAWSRRGAPDGNTIYF.

The V and J genes are TRBV19 and TRBJ2-3; a possible D gene is TRBD1 (6 bases). Trimming took 6 bases from V and 1 from J, leaving 14 bases between them. The CDR3 loop spans 15 amino acids. Germline CDR1 reads LNHDA; CDR2 reads SQIVND (reference sequence). The CDR3 is CASSLGDKRTDTQYF. The CDR3 DNA reads TGTGCCAGTAGCCTAGGGGACAAGCGCACAGATACGCAGTATTTT.

The rearrangement joins TRBV5-6 to TRBJ1-2; 7 nucleotides line up with TRBD1. The V gene end was trimmed by 4 bases and the J gene end by 8 bases; junction bases not matched to a gene: 8. CDR1 and CDR2 (germline): SGHDT, YYEEEE. The CDR3 runs to 13 residues. The CDR3 nucleotides read TGTGCCAGCAGCCGACAGGGTGTTATGGGCTACACCTTC. It translates to CASSRQGVMGYTF.

This clonotype has a handful of counts. This chain uses TRBV9 with TRBJ1-5; no clear D. The V gene lost 6 bases and the J gene lost 2 bases, with 6 bases spanning the gap. The CDR3 is 12 residues long. Germline V gene data show CDR1 as SGDLS and CDR2 as YYNGEE. The CDR3 region is CASTRGNQPQHF. The CDR3 coding sequence is TGTGCCAGCACCCGGGGCAATCAGCCCCAGCATTTT.

V is TRBV3-1 and J is TRBJ2-7; perhaps TRBD2 as D (6 bases). Trimming removed 10 bases at V and 7 bases at J, with 14 bases between. This CDR3 is built from 11 residues. Germline V gene sequence: CDR1 LGHDT, CDR2 YNNKEL (reference sequence). This chain's CDR3 is CATGFGREQYF. The CDR3 DNA reads as TGTGCCACCGGTTTTGGGAGGGAGCAGTACTTC.

This clonotype was counted between two and nine times. This CDR3 is CASSLDRTGDFNEQFF. CDR3 sequence (DNA): TGCGCCAGCAGCTTGGATAGGACAGGGGACTTCAATGAGCAGTTCTTC. The chain carries TRBV5-1 and TRBJ2-1; TRBD1 matches 9 bases. After removal of 0 bases from V and 6 bases from J, the junction contained 7 bases not matched to a gene. CDR1 is SGHRS, CDR2 YFSETQ, per germline. CDR3 length: 16 residues.

The V call is TRBV10-3, the J call TRBJ1-2, with 8 bases that match TRBD1. The CDR3 loop spans 14 amino acids. The V and J ends lost 6 bases and 3 bases, in that order; junction bases with no gene match: 6. Germline V gives CDR1 ENHRY, CDR2 SYGVKD. The CDR3 DNA sequence: TGTGCCATCAGCCGGACAGGGTTGCACTATGGCTACACCTTC. Translation: CAISRTGLHYGYTF.

The rearrangement joins TRBV6-1 to TRBJ1-1; D ambiguous. The V end lost 4 bases, the J end lost 0 bases, and 6 bases lay between the germline ends. CDR1 MNHNS and CDR2 SASEGT come from the germline V gene. The CDR3 is 13 residues long. CDR3 loop: CASSVQMNTEAFF. The CDR3 nucleotides are TGTGCCAGCAGTGTACAGATGAACACTGAAGCTTTCTTT.

The chain couples TRBV29-1 to TRBJ2-3; 8 bases fit TRBD1. The V and J ends lost 7 bases and 5 bases, in that order; junction bases with no gene match: 11. CDR1 and CDR2 (germline): SQVTM, ANQGSEA. The CDR3 is 14 residues long. This chain's CDR3 is CSARDTGGRDTQYF. CDR3 sequence (DNA): TGCAGCGCCCGTGACACAGGGGGTCGAGATACGCAGTATTTT.

In this sample, this clonotype turned up a few times. CDR3 nucleotide sequence: TGCGCCAGCAGTCAATCGATTGAGACAGTCTCCTACGAGCAGTACTTC. Its protein product is CASSQSIETVSYEQYF. The chain joins TRBV23-1 to TRBJ2-7; D might be TRBD1 (5 bases). TRBV23-1 falls under the ORF class, with uncertain function. The CDR3 runs to 16 residues. V was clipped by 0 bases and J by 0 bases, with 12 bases between them.